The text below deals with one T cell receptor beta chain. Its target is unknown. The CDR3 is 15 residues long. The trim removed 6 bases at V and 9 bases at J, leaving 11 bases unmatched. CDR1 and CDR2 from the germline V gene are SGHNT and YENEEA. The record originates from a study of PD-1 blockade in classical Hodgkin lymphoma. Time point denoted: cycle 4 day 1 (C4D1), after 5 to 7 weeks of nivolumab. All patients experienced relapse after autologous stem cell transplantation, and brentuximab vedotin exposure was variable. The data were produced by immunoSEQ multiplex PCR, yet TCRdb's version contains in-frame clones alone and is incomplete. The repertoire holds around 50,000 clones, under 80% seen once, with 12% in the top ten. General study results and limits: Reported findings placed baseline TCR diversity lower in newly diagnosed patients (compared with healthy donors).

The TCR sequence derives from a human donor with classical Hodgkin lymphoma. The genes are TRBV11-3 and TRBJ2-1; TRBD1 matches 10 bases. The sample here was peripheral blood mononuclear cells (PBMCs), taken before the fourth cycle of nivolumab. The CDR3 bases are TGTGCCAGCAGTCCGGGGACAGGGGAAAAGATTGAGCAGTTCTTC. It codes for CASSPGTGEKIEQFF.